This T cell receptor beta chain was recovered during a study of blood T cell repertoires in COVID-19 (dated by TCRdb to 2018 to 2021). At the level of the whole study: Samples covering the acute and convalescent phases of COVID-19 were provided by collaborators in the United States, Italy and Spain. The material from the prospective study consisted of cDNA or gDNA derived from T cells, B-cell-depleted T cells, or PBMCs. The repertoires were released in a freely available public database meant as a resource for research on the immune response to SARS-CoV-2. The samples were drawn from two sources: the first 160 participants of the ongoing ImmuneRACE study, and 1,000 to 1,500 subjects contributed by 6 global collaborators. Sample metadata almost always included a de-identified subject ID, COVID-19 status, age in years and sex. HLA class I and class II types, where available, came from metadata supplied by the sample provider rather than from assay-based typing. Subjects who had been exposed to COVID-19, were actively infected with it, or had recovered from it provided the deeply sampled blood TCRbeta repertoires that made up the dataset. Study-wide findings and limitations: The quantity of clinical and demographic metadata differed by source and by participant and was supplied without curation.

Each collaborating institution followed its own protocols to collect whole blood in K2EDTA tubes. For TCRbeta analysis, collaborators shipped samples in one of three forms: frozen whole blood, isolated PBMCs, or DNA extracted from either of those sample types. On this clone itself: Its antigen specificity is not known. Base quality data are lacking; no much larger clone is found one base away.

TCRbeta CDR3 regions were amplified from genomic DNA using the immunoSEQ Assay, a bias-controlled multiplex PCR. The study's processing was this. The number of nucleated cells in each sample was estimated from the amplification of reference gene primers within the assay. Sequence reads were collapsed and filtered to measure the absolute abundance of every unique TCRbeta CDR3 rearrangement. For each sample, productive Simpson clonality was calculated by taking the square root of Simpson's diversity index across productive rearrangements. Not all clones reach the TCRdb copy of this immuneACCESS table, which keeps in-frame sequences only. Checked studies attribute under half of the gap to unresolved V genes and leave the rest unexplained. The DNA gave D and trimming, while V, J and clone size come from that table. Counted in this sample were about 240,000 clones; approximately 80% of them appeared once. The ten largest make up roughly 9.6% of the sample.

CDR1 and CDR2, per the germline V gene, are SGHDN and FVKESK. The CDR3 contains 16 residues, cysteine and phenylalanine counted. The kept DNA is CDR3 alone, 48 bases in frame from the first base. V is pruned by 4 bases and J by 0 bases, leaving 7 bases of the junction without a gene match. The chain is made from TRBV14 and TRBJ2-3, with 7 central nucleotides matching TRBD1. Sequenced sample: peripheral blood. The TCR sequence derives from a woman of 80 years or more with acute or convalescent COVID-19. Read as DNA, the sequence is TGTGCCAGCAGCCTTAGGGACAGATCTAGCACAGATACGCAGTATTTT. The resulting protein is CASSLRDRSSTDTQYF.